Listed below are T cell receptor beta chains from one sample, sequenced in a study of blood T cell repertoires in COVID-19. The method was immunoSEQ multiplex PCR; TCRdb's version includes in-frame clones alone and lacks a portion of them. The repertoire includes under 250,000 clones, about 91% of them detected once, and over 1.1% sits in the top ten. The specimen was peripheral blood. Receptors were obtained from a man older than 75 with acute or convalescent COVID-19. The CDR3 runs from the conserved cysteine through the conserved F or W. Fields, in order: V gene, D gene, J gene, clone size, CDR3 protein, CDR3 DNA. The D gene is left open where the match is weak. A row's size may be missing; if present it is once, few, many or a size class.

>TRBV27|NA|TRBJ1-2|NA
CASSFLGGNYGYTF
TGTGCCAGCAGTTTTCTAGGAGGCAACTATGGCTACACCTTC
>TRBV4-1|NA|TRBJ1-5|NA
CASSQDLQGSRQPQHF
TGCGCCAGCAGCCAAGATCTGCAGGGCTCGAGGCAGCCCCAGCATTTT
>TRBV28|TRBD1|TRBJ2-7|NA
CASSRPGQGLYEQYF
TGTGCCAGCAGTCGTCCGGGACAGGGACTCTACGAGCAGTACTTC
>TRBV27|NA|TRBJ1-4|NA
CASSFRTDSGNEKLFF
TGTGCCAGCAGTTTCCGTACGGACAGTGGGAATGAAAAACTGTTTTTT
>TRBV5-1|TRBD1|TRBJ2-1|NA
CASSSQGAGRQYNEQFF
TGCGCCAGCAGCTCTCAGGGGGCGGGACGGCAATACAATGAGCAGTTCTTC
>TRBV29-1|NA|TRBJ2-1|NA
CSVEPLSEQFF
TGCAGCGTTGAACCCTTGAGTGAGCAGTTCTTC
>TRBV6-6|NA|TRBJ1-3|once
CASRDWSRQAGNTIYF
TGTGCCAGCAGGGACTGGAGTCGACAGGCTGGAAACACCATATATTTT
>TRBV9|TRBD2|TRBJ2-2|NA
CASSVGLAGVRTGELFF
TGTGCCAGCAGCGTAGGACTAGCGGGAGTTAGGACCGGGGAGCTGTTTTTT
>TRBV4-3|TRBD1|TRBJ1-1|NA
CASSRETGAVNTEAFF
TGCGCCAGCAGCCGAGAGACAGGGGCTGTGAACACTGAAGCTTTCTTT
>TRBV7-3|NA|TRBJ2-2|once
CASSPQGAGTGELFF
TGTGCCAGCAGCCCACAGGGTGCAGGCACCGGGGAGCTGTTTTTT
>TRBV7-9|NA|TRBJ1-5|NA
CASSLTVNQPQHF
TGTGCCAGCAGCTTGACAGTCAATCAGCCCCAGCATTTT
>TRBV5-4|NA|TRBJ1-6|NA
CASSLGGSSYNSPLHF
TGTGCCAGCAGCTTGGGCGGGAGCTCCTATAATTCACCCCTCCACTTT
>TRBV28|TRBD1|TRBJ1-5|NA
CASSLWSDRGSQPQHF
TGTGCCAGCAGTTTATGGAGCGACAGGGGCAGTCAGCCCCAGCATTTT
>TRBV5-1|TRBD1|TRBJ1-6|NA
CASSLGQGGNSPLHF
TGCGCCAGCAGCTTGGGACAGGGAGGTAATTCACCCCTCCACTTT
>TRBV3-1/TRBV3-2|TRBD1|TRBJ2-5|NA
CASSRGQGWSETQYF
TGTGCCAGCAGCAGGGGACAGGGGTGGTCGGAGACCCAGTACTTC
>TRBV18|TRBD1|TRBJ2-7|NA
CASSSGQGMFEQYF
TGTGCCAGCTCATCAGGACAGGGGATGTTTGAGCAGTACTTC
>TRBV6-5|TRBD1|TRBJ2-7|NA
CASSPRTGVYEQYF
TGTGCCAGCAGTCCCCGGACAGGGGTCTACGAGCAGTACTTC
>TRBV18|NA|TRBJ1-3|NA
CASSPTGSTIYF
TGTGCCAGCTCACCAACAGGGAGCACCATATATTTT
>TRBV19|NA|TRBJ2-7|once
CASSITGIPYEQYF
TGTGCCAGTAGTATAACAGGGATCCCCTACGAGCAGTACTTC
>TRBV25-1|NA|TRBJ1-4|NA
CASSERSGGGEKLFF
TGTGCCAGCAGCGAGCGCTCTGGGGGCGGTGAAAAACTGTTTTTT
>TRBV9|TRBD1|TRBJ1-2|NA
CASSAGGNDGYTF
TGTGCCAGCAGCGCAGGGGGCAATGACGGCTACACCTTC
>TRBV7-3|TRBD1|TRBJ2-1|once
CASSSTQGAGNEQFF
TGTGCCAGCAGCTCGACACAGGGGGCAGGGAATGAGCAGTTCTTC